This T cell receptor beta chain was retrieved from a study of radiation and T cells in renal cell carcinoma. Study summary: Nephrectomy followed 15 Gy stereotactic body radiation by 4 weeks. Study-level points and caveats: Baseline intratumoral clonotype presence is unknown without pretreatment biopsies.

Stated time point: blood 2 weeks post-SBRT. Treatment defined: 15 Gy SBRT to primary tumor, nephrectomy 4 weeks later. Clear cell pathology was present in this patient's renal cell carcinoma. The length of the CDR3 is 15 residues. The ends lost 2 bases at V and 9 bases at J; junction bases unmatched: 9. Germline V gives CDR1 MNHNS, CDR2 SASEGT. The method was immunoSEQ multiplex PCR; TCRdb's version includes in-frame clones alone and lacks a portion of them. The sample lists 100,000 to 150,000 clones; around 89% were seen once. This clone has only one observation. Its antigen is undetermined. The clonotype was recovered from a woman in her sixties or seventies with renal cell carcinoma. Source: blood, taken from a patient whose treatment included radiotherapy and nephrectomy. The genes are TRBV6-1 and TRBJ2-4, with 8 bases that match TRBD1. DNA of the CDR3: TGTGCCAGCAGTGAACAGGGGCAGGGGGCCTCCATTCAGTACTTC. It translates to CASSEQGQGASIQYF.